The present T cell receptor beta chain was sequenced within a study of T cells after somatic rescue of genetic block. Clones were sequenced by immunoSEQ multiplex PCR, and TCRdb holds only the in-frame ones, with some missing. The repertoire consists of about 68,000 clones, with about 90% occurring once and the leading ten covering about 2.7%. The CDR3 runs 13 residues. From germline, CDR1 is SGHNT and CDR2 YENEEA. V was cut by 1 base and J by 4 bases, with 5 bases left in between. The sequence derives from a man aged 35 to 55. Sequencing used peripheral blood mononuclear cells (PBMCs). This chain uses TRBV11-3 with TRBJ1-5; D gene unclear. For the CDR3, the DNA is TGTGCCAGCAGCTTAGCGGAGAATCAGCCCCAGCATTTT. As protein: CASSLAENQPQHF.